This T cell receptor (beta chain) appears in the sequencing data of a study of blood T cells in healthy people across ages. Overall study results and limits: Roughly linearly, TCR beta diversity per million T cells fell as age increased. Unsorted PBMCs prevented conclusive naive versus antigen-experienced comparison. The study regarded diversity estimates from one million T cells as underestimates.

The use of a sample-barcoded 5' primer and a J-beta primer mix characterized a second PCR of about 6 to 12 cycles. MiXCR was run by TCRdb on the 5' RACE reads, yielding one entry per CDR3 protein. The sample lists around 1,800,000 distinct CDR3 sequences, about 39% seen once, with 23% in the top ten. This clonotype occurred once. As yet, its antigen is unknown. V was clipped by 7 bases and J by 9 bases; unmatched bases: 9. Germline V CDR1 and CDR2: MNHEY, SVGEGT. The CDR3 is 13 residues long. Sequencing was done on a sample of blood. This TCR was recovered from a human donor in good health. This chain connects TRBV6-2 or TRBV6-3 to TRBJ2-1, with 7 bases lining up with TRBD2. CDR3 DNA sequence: TGTGCCAGCACCGTGAGACTAGCCGGTGAGCAGTTCTTC. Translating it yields CASTVRLAGEQFF.